Shown below are 22 T cell receptor beta chains from a single sample sequenced in a study of T cells in Graves' hyperthyroidism and ophthalmopathy. RNA transcripts gave rise to amplified TCR beta CDR3 regions. The study used the HTBI primer set for a first-round RT-PCR of the TCR CDR3. TCRdb re-derived calls from the multiplex PCR reads in MiXCR, one entry per CDR3 protein. The sample carries a few hundred thousand distinct CDR3 sequences, 15% to 19% recorded once. The source material was blood. These receptors were obtained from a young woman with Graves' hyperthyroidism that later progressed to Graves' ophthalmopathy.

This clonotype came up many times. This chain connects TRBV5-1 to TRBJ1-1; 9 bases map to TRBD1. The CDR3 has 15 residues. Losses at the gene ends were 4 bases for V and 4 bases for J; bases not matched to a gene: 8. Germline V lookup: CDR1 SGHRS, CDR2 YFSETQ. This CDR3 is CASSTGQGGATEAFF. The CDR3 coding sequence is TGCGCCAGCAGCACGGGACAGGGTGGGGCCACTGAAGCTTTCTTT. Based on the CDR3 plus reference TRBV5-1 and TRBJ1-1, the full variable domain is KAGVTQTPRYLIKTRGQQVTLSCSPISGHRSVSWYQQTPGQGLQFLFEYFSETQRNKGNFPGRFSGRQFSNSRSEMNVSTLELGDSALYLCASSTGQGGATEAFFGQGTRLTVV.

Ten or more counts support this clonotype. This CDR3 reads CASSEASSGRIYEQYF. DNA for the CDR3: TGTGCCAGCAGTGAAGCATCTAGCGGGAGAATCTACGAGCAGTACTTC. The chain carries TRBV28 and TRBJ2-7; 10 positions match TRBD2. The CDR3 extends over 16 amino acids. Germline CDR1 is MDHEN and CDR2 is SYDVKM. V dropped 5 bases and J dropped 3; count of bases not matched to a gene: 10.

This clonotype was observed a handful of times. J is TRBJ1-3 and V is TRBV28; D is perhaps TRBD1 (5 bases). The ends were cut back, 2 bases at V and 5 bases at J, with 19 bases in the middle. CDR1 and CDR2 from the germline V gene are MDHEN and SYDVKM. The CDR3 runs 17 residues. In DNA, the CDR3 is TGTGCCAGCAGTTTAGGGTCGCGACAGAGGTTCCGAAACACCATATATTTT. This translates into CASSLGSRQRFRNTIYF.

This clonotype showed up many times. The chain uses TRBV3-1 and TRBJ1-1; 9 bases map to TRBD1. CDR1 is LGHDT, CDR2 YNNKEL, per germline (reference sequence). Trimming took 4 bases from V and 4 from J; bases not matched to a gene: 7. The CDR3 has 15 residues. The CDR3 sequence: CASSPSDRGGTEAFF. CDR3 bases: TGTGCCAGCAGCCCCTCGGACAGGGGAGGCACTGAAGCTTTCTTT.

Of note for this clonotype: A much more abundant neighbour one base away suggests this may be a read error. V usage is TRBV18 and J usage is TRBJ1-4; D gene uncertain. With 1 base removed from V and 7 bases from J, the gap between germline ends came to 16 bases. Germline V CDR1 and CDR2: KGHSH, LQKENI. The CDR3 totals 16 residues. The chain's CDR3 is CASSPRSNSHTEKLFF. The CDR3 bases are TGTGCCAGCTCACCACGCTCCAACAGCCATACTGAAAAACTGTTTTTT.

This clonotype has just a few counts. The rearrangement links TRBV4-3 to TRBJ2-2; D might be TRBD1 or TRBD2, each matching 6 bases. V lost 4 bases to trimming and J lost 5 bases, with 17 bases between them. Germline V gene data show CDR1 as LGHNA and CDR2 as YSLEER. The length of the CDR3 is 16 residues. CDR3 coding DNA: TGCGCCAGCAGCCGAGGGGGAAGTGGGGGGACCGGGGAGCTGTTTTTT. It is translated as CASSRGGSGGTGELFF.

This clonotype showed up many times. J is TRBJ2-7 and V is TRBV27, with 9 positions matching TRBD2. V was pared by 4 bases and J by 6 bases, with 10 bases of the junction left unmatched. CDR3 length equals 15 residues. CDR1 and CDR2 (germline): MNHEY, SMNVEV (reference sequence). The CDR3 loop reads CASSSMGGRAGEQYF. Written as DNA, the CDR3 is TGTGCCAGCAGTTCAATGGGCGGGAGGGCCGGCGAGCAGTACTTC.

This clonotype appeared a few times. The chain combines TRBV7-2 with TRBJ1-1; D might be TRBD1 (5 bases). The CDR3 contains 15 residues. Germline values: CDR1 SGHTA, CDR2 FQGNSA. V was trimmed by 6 bases and J by 0 bases, leaving 14 bases between them. CDR3 sequence reads: CASSLHGTVNTEAFF. The DNA for the CDR3 is TGTGCCAGCAGTCTTCATGGGACGGTGAACACTGAAGCTTTCTTT.

This clonotype came up a few times. Relative to the germline gene, one junction end is altered; a read error may explain this. This sequence joins TRBV7-2 and TRBJ1-4; 10 bases match TRBD1. CDR1 and CDR2 (germline): SGHTA, FQGNSA. CDR3 size: 13 residues. The CDR3 coding sequence is TGTGCCAGCAGCTGGACAGGGGGTGAAAAACTGTCTTTT. This codes for CASSWTGGEKLSF.

V gene TRBV5-5 combines with J gene TRBJ2-7; D is perhaps TRBD1 or TRBD2 (5 bases each). The CDR3 covers 14 residues. Germline CDR1 and CDR2: SGHKS and YYEKEE (reference sequence). V was shortened by 4 bases and J by 0 bases, with 11 bases between the two germline ends. The DNA for the CDR3 is TGTGCCAGCAGCGTGGGACGGGACTCCTACGAGCAGTACTTC. The encoded protein is CASSVGRDSYEQYF.

A few counts support this clonotype. An end of the junction differs from the germline gene, which may be a read error. The chain combines TRBV10-3 with TRBJ2-6; 7 bases map to TRBD1. The CDR3 is made up of 16 amino acids. Germline V gene sequence: CDR1 ENHRY, CDR2 SYGVKD. CDR3 protein: CAIKKGADSGANALTF. Here the CDR3 DNA reads TGTGCCATCAAAAAGGGGGCGGACTCTGGGGCCAACGCCCTGACTTTC.

This clonotype was recorded at least ten times. J is TRBJ2-1 and V is TRBV20-1; D not resolved. The CDR3 contains 15 residues. CDR1 and CDR2 from the germline V gene are DFQATT and SNEGSKA (reference sequence). V lost 3 bases to trimming and J lost 1 base, with 13 bases between them. The CDR3 DNA reads as TGCAGTGCTAGTAAGCAGATTTGGTCCTACAATGAGCAGTTCTTC. Translating it yields CSASKQIWSYNEQFF.

Note on this clonotype: A much larger clone differs by one base, so this may be a read error. The chain couples TRBV3-1 to TRBJ2-3; D unresolved. CDR1 and CDR2 from the germline V gene are LGHDT and YNNKEL (reference sequence). The CDR3 contains 13 residues. V was trimmed by 5 bases and J by 2 bases, leaving 8 bases between them. The CDR3 is CASSSTFTDTQYF. CDR3 DNA sequence: TGTGCCAGCAGCTCTACGTTCACAGATACGCAGTATTTT.

The sample holds a few counts of this clonotype. The rearrangement joins TRBV7-8 to TRBJ2-1; D is unclear. The germline CDR1 and CDR2 sequences are SGHVS and FQNEAQ. V dropped 7 bases and J dropped 10 bases, with 11 bases sitting between them. The CDR3 consists of 11 residues. The CDR3 is CASTYGTEQFF. CDR3 DNA: TGTGCCAGCACCTATGGAACCGAGCAGTTCTTC.

DNA for the CDR3: TGCGCCAGCAGCCAAGTAATCTCCCCCGGGAGTGGGGCTTTCTTT. Amino acids: CASSQVISPGSGAFF. This rearrangement joins TRBV4-1 to TRBJ1-1; D remains ambiguous. Trimming removed 1 base from V and 11 bases from J, with 20 bases in between. CDR3 size: 15 residues. From germline, CDR1 is MGHRA and CDR2 YSYEKL.

This clonotype was seen at least ten times. This chain connects TRBV29-1 to TRBJ1-1, with D perhaps matching TRBD1 (5 bases). Looked up from germline, CDR1 is SQVTM and CDR2 is ANQGSEA. Trimming removed 6 bases from V and 5 bases from J, with 7 bases in between. The length of the CDR3 is 10 residues. This CDR3 reads CSVGGTEAFF. CDR3 in DNA: TGCAGCGTCGGGGGGACTGAAGCTTTCTTT.

This clonotype showed up just a few times. CDR3 residues: CASRPDRLSNQPQHF. CDR3 DNA: TGTGCCAGCAGACCGGACAGGCTTAGCAATCAGCCCCAGCATTTT. This sequence joins TRBV6-1 and TRBJ1-5, with 7 positions matching TRBD1. This CDR3 spans 15 amino acids. The V segment lost 6 bases and the J segment 0 bases; nucleotides outside the gene matches: 5. Per the germline V gene, CDR1 is MNHNS and CDR2 is SASEGT.

There are a few counts of this clonotype. The chain is built from TRBV28 and TRBJ1-5; perhaps TRBD1 as D (5 bases). CDR1 is MDHEN and CDR2 is SYDVKM in the germline V gene. Trimming took off 7 bases at V and 2 bases at J, with 15 bases between the two ends. The CDR3 contains 15 residues. CDR3 amino acids: CASTPRGTGNQPQHF. As DNA, the CDR3 is TGTGCCAGCACCCCAAGGGGCACAGGCAATCAGCCCCAGCATTTT. The full variable domain, in which reference TRBV28 and TRBJ1-5 provide the parts outside the CDR3, is DVKVTQSSRYLVKRTGEKVFLECVQDMDHENMFWYRQDPGLGLRLIYFSYDVKMKEKGDIPEGYSVSREKKERFSLILESASTNQTSMYLCASTPRGTGNQPQHFGDGTRLSIL.

The V gene is TRBV7-9, the J gene TRBJ2-5; 8 bases match TRBD2. Trimming removed 5 bases from V and 5 bases from J; junction bases left unmatched: 7. The CDR3 loop spans 14 amino acids. The V gene's germline CDR1 is SEHNR and CDR2 FQNEAQ (reference sequence). The CDR3: CASSTGTSSETQYF. CDR3 coding DNA: TGTGCCAGCAGCACCGGGACTAGTTCCGAGACCCAGTACTTC.

J is TRBJ2-3 and V is TRBV20-1; weak D call: TRBD2 (6 bases). The CDR3 sequence is 13 residues long. Germline lookup yields CDR1 DFQATT and CDR2 SNEGSKA (reference sequence). V shed 1 base and J shed 4 bases, with 9 bases lying between them. CDR3 residues: CSARGRVADTQYF. CDR3 in DNA: TGCAGTGCTAGAGGGAGGGTGGCAGATACGCAGTATTTT.

This clonotype was detected many times. The chain has TRBV30 and TRBJ2-5; 9 positions agree with TRBD1. Germline-derived CDR1 and CDR2 are GTSNPN and SVGIG (reference sequence). The CDR3 spans 16 residues. V shed 0 bases and J 7 bases; nucleotides not matched to a gene: 12. The DNA for the CDR3 is TGTGCCTGGAGTGTCATCGGAACAGGGGGCAGGGGGACCCAGTACTTC. Its translation is CAWSVIGTGGRGTQYF.

This clonotype was counted a few times. The chain uses TRBV4-1 and TRBJ1-2, with 7 bases fitting TRBD1. The length of the CDR3 is 14 residues. Unmatched junction bases numbered 7, after V lost 7 bases and J lost 2 bases. Germline loops: CDR1 MGHRA, CDR2 YSYEKL. CDR3 amino acids: CASTPGGLNYGYTF. The CDR3 DNA sequence: TGCGCCAGCACGCCAGGGGGGCTAAACTATGGCTACACCTTC.